This passage covers 16 T cell receptor beta chains from one sample sequenced in a study of blood T cell repertoires in COVID-19. Generated by immunoSEQ multiplex PCR, the TCRdb table keeps only in-frame clones and is missing some. The sample yields over 150,000 clones, 87% seen once. Sequences were obtained from PBMCs or T cells enriched from blood (not recorded which). These receptors all come from a woman between 45 and 60 years old who had recovered from COVID-19.

Only a few counts were recorded for this clone. The CDR3 sequence is CASSPLQGLLYEQYF. The CDR3 region has the DNA TGCGCCAGCAGCCCACTACAGGGATTGCTCTACGAGCAGTACTTC. This sequence joins TRBV4-1 and TRBJ2-7; D might be TRBD1 (6 bases). The CDR3 extends over 15 amino acids. With 4 bases removed from V and 3 bases from J, the gap between germline ends came to 16 bases. Germline V gives CDR1 MGHRA, CDR2 YSYEKL.

The chain uses TRBV3-1 (or the pseudogene TRBV3-2) and TRBJ2-7, with TRBD2 as a possible D gene (5 bases). Germline values: CDR1 LGHDT, CDR2 YNNKEL (reference sequence). V lost 4 bases and J lost 3, with 16 bases in between. This CDR3 has 15 amino acids. DNA of the CDR3: TGTGCCAGCAGCCCACCGTCGGAGGCCTGCTACGAGCAGTACTTC. Protein: CASSPPSEACYEQYF.

DNA for the CDR3: TGTGCCGGAGAAAGGGGTAGTAAGGAGACCCAGTACTTC. Amino acids: CAGERGSKETQYF. The chain carries TRBV30 and TRBJ2-5, with D possibly TRBD1 on 5 matching bases. Deletions cut 8 bases from V and 5 bases from J, with 18 bases between. This CDR3 region has 13 residues. The germline CDR1 and CDR2 sequences are GTSNPN and SVGIG (reference sequence).

This chain uses TRBV11-2 with TRBJ2-7; TRBD1 aligns across 7 bases. CDR1 is SGHAT, CDR2 FQNNGV, per germline. J gave up 3 bases and V 5 bases, and 10 bases lay outside the gene matches. The CDR3 runs 15 residues. Written as DNA, the CDR3 is TGTGCCAGCAGCCCTAGGAGAGGGGGCTACTACGAGCAGTACTTC. Its translation: CASSPRRGGYYEQYF.

V is TRBV7-2 and J is TRBJ2-3, with 12 positions matching TRBD2. Losses at the gene ends were 5 bases for V and 2 bases for J; bases not matched to a gene: 8. The CDR3 is made up of 17 amino acids. Germline CDR1 reads SGHTA; CDR2 reads FQGNSA. CDR3 DNA sequence: TGTGCCAGCAGCCTACACGGACTAGCGGGGCTCACAGATACGCAGTATTTT. Translating it yields CASSLHGLAGLTDTQYF.

The chain has TRBV29-1 and TRBJ2-2; 10 nucleotides match TRBD1. The CDR3 loop spans 14 amino acids. V shed 6 bases, J shed 6 bases, and the junction held 7 bases outside the gene matches. Per the germline V gene, CDR1 is SQVTM and CDR2 is ANQGSEA. CDR3 DNA: TGCAGCGTCAGCCGGACAGGGGGGGCCGGGGAGCTGTTTTTT. Its protein is CSVSRTGGAGELFF.

The V gene is TRBV3-1 (or the pseudogene TRBV3-2), the J gene TRBJ2-1; 7 nucleotides line up with TRBD1. The CDR3 totals 15 residues. From germline, CDR1 is LGHDT and CDR2 YNNKEL (reference sequence). The trim removed 5 bases at V and 6 bases at J, leaving 10 bases unmatched. Here the CDR3 DNA reads TGTGCCAGCAGCGCCCGGGACAGTGGTCTCAATGAGCAGTTCTTC. Translation: CASSARDSGLNEQFF.

The genes are TRBV5-6 and TRBJ1-4; D is uncertain. Germline V gives CDR1 SGHDT, CDR2 YYEEEE. There are 14 residues in the CDR3. Trimming stripped 4 bases from V and 3 bases from J, with 10 bases between. The CDR3 loop is CASSSEASNEKLFF. The DNA of the CDR3 is TGTGCCAGCAGCAGTGAGGCCTCTAATGAAAAACTGTTTTTT. Using reference TRBV5-6 and TRBJ1-4 for the parts outside the CDR3, the full variable domain is DAGVTQSPTHLIKTRGQQVTLRCSPKSGHDTVSWYQQALGQGPQFIFQYYEEEERQRGNFPDRFSGHQFPNYSSELNVNALLLGDSALYLCASSSEASNEKLFFGSGTQLSVL.

V usage is TRBV11-2 and J usage is TRBJ1-1, with a possible D match to TRBD1 (6 bases). Germline V CDR1 and CDR2: SGHAT, FQNNGV. The CDR3 covers 15 residues. The V end was cut by 1 base, the J end by 1 base, with 10 bases between. CDR3 residues: CASSLGGRGNTEAFF. CDR3 in DNA: TGTGCCAGCAGCTTAGGGGGGCGCGGGAACACTGAAGCTTTCTTT.

The gene calls are TRBV10-2 and TRBJ1-1; D possibly corresponds to TRBD1 (6 bases). V lost 6 bases, J lost 7 bases, and 15 bases lay in between. Germline V gene sequence: CDR1 WSHSY, CDR2 SAAADI. This CDR3 has 13 residues. The CDR3 loop is CASSPGARYEAFF. CDR3 in DNA: TGCGCCAGCAGCCCAGGGGCCCGGTATGAAGCTTTCTTT.

The rearrangement joins TRBV21-1 to TRBJ1-5. TRBV21-1 has pseudogene status. The CDR3 is 14 amino acids. The CDR3 region has the DNA TGTGCCAGCAGCGCCTACGAGGGCGCAGAGCCCCAGCATTTT. Translation: CASSAYEGAEPQHF.

The V and J genes are TRBV3-1 (or the pseudogene TRBV3-2) and TRBJ1-2; possibly TRBD1 for D (6 bases). The CDR3 is 13 amino acids. The V gene's germline CDR1 is LGHDT and CDR2 YNNKEL (reference sequence). Trimming shortened V by 5 bases and J by 7 bases, and 14 bases separated the two germline ends. The CDR3: CASSMTGPGGYTF. The CDR3 DNA sequence: TGTGCCAGCAGCATGACAGGTCCCGGTGGCTACACCTTC.

This rearrangement joins TRBV4-1 to TRBJ2-1, with a possible D match to TRBD2 (6 bases). The CDR3 totals 16 residues. CDR1 MGHRA and CDR2 YSYEKL come from the germline V gene. The V end was cut by 3 bases, the J end by 4 bases, with 16 bases between. In DNA, the CDR3 is TGCGCCAGCAGCCAGGGGGGTCTTAGGGGATACAATGAGCAGTTCTTC. Translated, it gives CASSQGGLRGYNEQFF.

The CDR3 loop is CASSPSKGGPGAQYF. CDR3 coding DNA: TGTGCCAGTAGTCCCTCGAAAGGGGGCCCGGGGGCGCAGTATTTT. The chain recombines TRBV19 with TRBJ2-3, with D possibly TRBD1 on 7 matching bases. The germline gives CDR1 LNHDA, CDR2 SQIVND (reference sequence). The germline V and J ends were trimmed by 5 bases and 10 bases, with 22 bases remaining between them. CDR3 length equals 15 residues.

V gene TRBV27 combines with J gene TRBJ1-4, with 7 nucleotides matching TRBD1. The V segment lost 5 bases and the J segment 0 bases; nucleotides outside the gene matches: 9. CDR3 length: 17 residues. Looked up from germline, CDR1 is MNHEY and CDR2 is SMNVEV (reference sequence). The CDR3 region is CASSPGQKPATNEKLFF. In nucleotides, the CDR3 is TGTGCCAGCAGTCCGGGACAGAAACCTGCAACTAATGAAAAACTGTTTTTT.

CDR3 region: CASKGLRTAYEQYF. For the CDR3, the DNA is TGTGCCAGCAAGGGTCTCCGGACAGCCTACGAGCAGTACTTC. This chain joins TRBV2 and TRBJ2-7; perhaps TRBD1 as D (6 bases). Germline values: CDR1 SNHLY, CDR2 FYNNEI. The CDR3 totals 14 residues. Trimming took off 7 bases at V and 2 bases at J, with 15 bases between the two ends.